What follows describes a single TCR beta chain. The data were obtained in a study of cytomegalovirus exposure and HLA in healthy donors. PCR used 60 Vbeta primers and 13 Jbeta primers. Assay: immunoSEQ multiplex PCR; the TCRdb copy retains only in-frame clones and omits some. The sample consists of 170,000 or so clones, roughly four fifths of them appearing once. This TCR was sampled from a girl aged 5-17 years in good health and CMV-seropositive. Sample: PBMCs.

The CDR3 nucleotides are TGTGCCACCAGCAGAGGATCCACAGGACGGAACACTGAAGCTTTCTTT. Protein product: CATSRGSTGRNTEAFF. V is TRBV15 and J is TRBJ1-1; possibly TRBD1 for D (5 bases). CDR1 and CDR2 (germline): LNHNV, YYDKDF (reference sequence). This CDR3 contains 16 residues. Trimming took 1 base from V and 1 from J, leaving 13 bases between them.